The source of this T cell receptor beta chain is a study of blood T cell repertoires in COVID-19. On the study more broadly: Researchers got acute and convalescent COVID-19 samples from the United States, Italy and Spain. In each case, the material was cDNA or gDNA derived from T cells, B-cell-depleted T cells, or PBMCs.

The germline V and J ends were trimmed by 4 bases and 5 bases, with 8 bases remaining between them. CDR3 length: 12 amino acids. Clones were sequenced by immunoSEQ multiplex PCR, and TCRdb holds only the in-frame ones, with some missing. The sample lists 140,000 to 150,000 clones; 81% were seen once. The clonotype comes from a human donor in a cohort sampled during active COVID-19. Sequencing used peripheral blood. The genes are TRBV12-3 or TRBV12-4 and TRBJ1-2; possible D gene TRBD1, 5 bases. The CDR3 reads CASSSQGYGYTF. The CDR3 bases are TGTGCCAGCAGTTCTCAGGGATATGGCTACACCTTC.